Below are 10 T cell receptor beta chains sequenced from a single sample in a study of OX40 agonist ivuxolimab in advanced cancers. Assay: immunoSEQ multiplex PCR; the TCRdb copy retains only in-frame clones and omits some. The repertoire has 20,000 to 25,000 clones, 85% to 90% of them found once; the top ten carry 21%. Sequences were derived from CD4+ or CD8+ T cells sorted from blood, sampled in a trial of the OX40 agonist ivuxolimab. The receptors here all came from an adult with an advanced solid tumor such as melanoma, head and neck, liver or kidney cancer.

CDR3 amino acids: CASSLASSYNEQFF. The DNA for the CDR3 is TGTGCCAGCAGCTTAGCGAGCTCCTACAATGAGCAGTTCTTC. The chain couples TRBV25-1 to TRBJ2-1, with D possibly matching TRBD2 (5 bases). V lost 6 bases and J lost 0, with 9 bases in between. The CDR3 totals 14 residues. In germline, CDR1 is MGHDK, CDR2 SYGVNS. The full variable domain, with the rest looked up from reference TRBV25-1 and TRBJ2-1, is EADIYQTPRYLVIGTGKKITLECSQTMGHDKMYWYQQDPGMELHLIHYSYGVNSTEKGDLSSESTVSRIRTEHFPLTLESARPSHTSQYLCASSLASSYNEQFFGPGTRLTVL.

The chain has TRBV6-8 and TRBJ1-4; D uncertain. Germline V gene lookup returns CDR1 MNHGY and CDR2 SAAAGT. Between the trimmed V and J ends, which lost 8 bases and 3 bases, there was a span of 13 bases. CDR3 length: 14 residues. CDR3 nucleotides: TGTGCCAGCTCCGGAGGGAGATCTAATGAAAAACTGTTTTTT. Its protein is CASSGGRSNEKLFF.

Of note for this clone: The junction does not match germline at one end; this may be a read error. V usage is TRBV10-3 and J usage is TRBJ2-3; 7 bases line up with TRBD1. The germline V gene encodes CDR1 ENHRY and CDR2 SYGVKD. The CDR3 is 16 residues long. The chain's CDR3 is CTISEGRQGNTDTQYF. CDR3 nucleotide sequence: TGTACCATCAGTGAGGGGAGACAGGGAAACACAGATACGCAGTATTTT.

V gene TRBV5-1 combines with J gene TRBJ2-1, with 9 positions matching TRBD2. The CDR3 covers 16 residues. V was clipped by 4 bases and J by 7 bases; unmatched bases: 12. The germline V gene encodes CDR1 SGHRS and CDR2 YFSETQ. The CDR3 here is CASSLAAGGLRNEQFF. The CDR3, as DNA: TGCGCCAGCAGCCTTGCCGCGGGGGGGCTAAGAAATGAGCAGTTCTTC.

The chain combines TRBV9 with TRBJ2-7; tentatively, D is TRBD2 (6 bases). The CDR3 loop spans 15 amino acids. The V end was cut by 3 bases, the J end by 0 bases, with 13 bases between. Germline assignment: CDR1 SGDLS and CDR2 YYNGEE. CDR3 protein: CASSAGGRPSYEQYF. The CDR3, as DNA: TGTGCCAGCAGCGCCGGAGGGAGACCCTCCTACGAGCAGTACTTC.

The table lists this clone with a count of one. The chain recombines TRBV4-1 with TRBJ2-7; D not certain. V lost 4 bases and J lost 0, with 10 bases in between. Looked up from germline, CDR1 is MGHRA and CDR2 is YSYEKL. This CDR3 region has 14 residues. Written as DNA, the CDR3 is TGCGCCAGCAGCCCTAGACTGTCCTCCTACGAGCAGTACTTC. Translation: CASSPRLSSYEQYF.

The count of this clone is one. DNA for the CDR3: TGTGCCAGCAGCGTCGGGACAGGGTATGTCGAGCAGTACTTC. It translates to CASSVGTGYVEQYF. The chain joins TRBV9 to TRBJ2-7; 9 bases align to TRBD1. The ends lost 2 bases at V and 6 bases at J; junction bases unmatched: 6. This CDR3 spans 14 amino acids. CDR1 is SGDLS and CDR2 is YYNGEE in the germline V gene.

Points on this clone: The same CDR3 arises from other DNA sequences in this sample as well. The genes are TRBV6-5 and TRBJ2-3; D remains ambiguous. V was trimmed by 0 bases and J by 1 base, leaving 11 bases between them. The germline gives CDR1 MNHEY, CDR2 SVGAGI. The CDR3 contains 16 residues. CDR3: CASSYSISEGTDTQYF. Here the CDR3 DNA reads TGTGCCAGCAGTTACTCGATCAGCGAAGGCACAGATACGCAGTATTTT.

V and J are TRBV27 and TRBJ1-1; D is undetermined. Trimming pared 6 bases from V and 4 bases from J, leaving 12 bases between. CDR1 MNHEY and CDR2 SMNVEV come from the germline V gene (reference sequence). The CDR3 is 13 amino acids. The CDR3 here is CASSTLGGTEAFF. In nucleotides, the CDR3 is TGTGCCAGCAGCACCTTAGGAGGCACTGAAGCTTTCTTT.

The rearrangement uses TRBV7-9 and TRBJ2-5, with unresolved D. Trimming pared 4 bases from V and 7 bases from J, leaving 13 bases between. This CDR3 comprises 13 residues. The germline gives CDR1 SEHNR, CDR2 FQNEAQ (reference sequence). Written as DNA, the CDR3 is TGTGCCAGCAGCTCCCCCCTGGACGCGACCCAGTACTTC. The encoded protein is CASSSPLDATQYF.